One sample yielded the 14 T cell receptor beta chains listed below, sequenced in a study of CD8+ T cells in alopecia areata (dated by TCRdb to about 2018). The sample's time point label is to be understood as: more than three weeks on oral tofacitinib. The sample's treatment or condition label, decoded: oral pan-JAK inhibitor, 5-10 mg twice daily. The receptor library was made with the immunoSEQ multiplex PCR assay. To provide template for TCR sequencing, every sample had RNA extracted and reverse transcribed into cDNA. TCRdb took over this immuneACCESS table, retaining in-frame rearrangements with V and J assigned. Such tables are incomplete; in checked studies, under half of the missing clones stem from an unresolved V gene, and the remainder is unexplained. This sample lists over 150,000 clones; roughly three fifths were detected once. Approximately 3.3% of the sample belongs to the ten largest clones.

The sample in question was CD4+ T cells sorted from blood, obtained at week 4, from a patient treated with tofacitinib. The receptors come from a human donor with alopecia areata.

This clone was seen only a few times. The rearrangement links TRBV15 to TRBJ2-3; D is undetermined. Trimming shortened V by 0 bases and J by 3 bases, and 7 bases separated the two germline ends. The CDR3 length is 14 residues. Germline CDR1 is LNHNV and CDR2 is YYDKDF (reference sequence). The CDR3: CATSRDPGTDTQYF. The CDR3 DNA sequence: TGTGCCACCAGCAGAGATCCTGGGACAGATACGCAGTATTTT.

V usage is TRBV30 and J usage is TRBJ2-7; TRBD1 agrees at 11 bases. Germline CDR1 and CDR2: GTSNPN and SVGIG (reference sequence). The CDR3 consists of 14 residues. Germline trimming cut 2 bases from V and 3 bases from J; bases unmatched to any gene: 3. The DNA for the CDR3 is TGTGCCTGGAGTCTAGGGACAGGGGGCTACGAGCAGTACTTC. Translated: CAWSLGTGGYEQYF.

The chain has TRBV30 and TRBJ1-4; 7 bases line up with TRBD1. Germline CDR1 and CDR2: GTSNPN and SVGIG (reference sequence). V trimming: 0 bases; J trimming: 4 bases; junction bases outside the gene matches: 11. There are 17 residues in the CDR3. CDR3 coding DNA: TGTGCCTGGAGTGTATCGAGGTCGGGACAGCTTAATGAAAAACTGTTTTTT. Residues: CAWSVSRSGQLNEKLFF. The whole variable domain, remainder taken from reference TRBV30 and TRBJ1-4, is SQTIHQWPATLVQPVGSPLSLECTVEGTSNPNLYWYRQAAGRGLQLLFYSVGIGQISSEVPQNLSASRPQDRQFILSSKKLLLSDSGFYLCAWSVSRSGQLNEKLFFGSGTQLSVL.

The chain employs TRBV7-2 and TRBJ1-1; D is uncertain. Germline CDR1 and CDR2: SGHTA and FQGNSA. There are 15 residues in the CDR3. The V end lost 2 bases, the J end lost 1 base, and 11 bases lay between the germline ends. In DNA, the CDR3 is TGTGCCAGCAGCTTATCGGCCGGAGAGAACACTGAAGCTTTCTTT. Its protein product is CASSLSAGENTEAFF. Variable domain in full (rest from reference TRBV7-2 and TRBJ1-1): GAGVSQSPSNKVTEKGKDVELRCDPISGHTALYWYRQSLGQGLEFLIYFQGNSAPDKSGLPSDRFSAERTGGSVSTLTIQRTQQEDSAVYLCASSLSAGENTEAFFGQGTRLTVV.

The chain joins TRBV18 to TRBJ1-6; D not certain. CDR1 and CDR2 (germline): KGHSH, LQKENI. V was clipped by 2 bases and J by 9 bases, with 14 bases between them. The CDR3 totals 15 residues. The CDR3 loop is CASSPAQVEGSPLHF. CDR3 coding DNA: TGTGCCAGCTCACCAGCGCAGGTGGAAGGTTCACCCCTCCACTTT.

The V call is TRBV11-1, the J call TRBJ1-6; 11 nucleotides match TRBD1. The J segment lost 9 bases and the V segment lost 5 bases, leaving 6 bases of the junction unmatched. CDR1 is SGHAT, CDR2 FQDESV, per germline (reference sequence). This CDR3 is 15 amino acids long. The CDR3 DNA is TGTGCCAGCAGCCTAAGGACAGGGGGCGTTTCACCCCTCCACTTT. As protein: CASSLRTGGVSPLHF. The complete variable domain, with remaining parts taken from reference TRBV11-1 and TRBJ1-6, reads EAEVAQSPRYKITEKSQAVAFWCDPISGHATLYWYRQILGQGPELLVQFQDESVVDDSQLPKDRFSAERLKGVDSTLKIQPAELGDSAMYLCASSLRTGGVSPLHFGNGTRLTVT.

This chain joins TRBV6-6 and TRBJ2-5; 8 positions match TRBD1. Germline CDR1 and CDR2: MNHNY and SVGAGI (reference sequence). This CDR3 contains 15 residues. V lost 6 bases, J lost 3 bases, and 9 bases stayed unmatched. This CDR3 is CASRRDRGREETQYF. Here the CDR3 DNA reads TGTGCCAGCAGGCGTGACAGGGGTCGCGAAGAGACCCAGTACTTC.

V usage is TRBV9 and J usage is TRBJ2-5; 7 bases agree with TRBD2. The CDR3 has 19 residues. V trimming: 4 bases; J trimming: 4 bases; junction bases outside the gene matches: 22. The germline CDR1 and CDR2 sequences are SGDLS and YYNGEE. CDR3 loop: CASSSTGLSGVIQGETQYF. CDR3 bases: TGTGCCAGCAGCTCAACGGGACTAAGCGGGGTGATTCAGGGAGAGACCCAGTACTTC.

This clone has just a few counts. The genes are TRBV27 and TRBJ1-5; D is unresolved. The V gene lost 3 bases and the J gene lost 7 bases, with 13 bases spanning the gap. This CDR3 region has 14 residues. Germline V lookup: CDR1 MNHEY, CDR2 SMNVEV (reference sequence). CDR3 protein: CASSFAPISQPQHF. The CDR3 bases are TGTGCCAGCAGTTTCGCCCCAATCTCCCAGCCCCAGCATTTT.

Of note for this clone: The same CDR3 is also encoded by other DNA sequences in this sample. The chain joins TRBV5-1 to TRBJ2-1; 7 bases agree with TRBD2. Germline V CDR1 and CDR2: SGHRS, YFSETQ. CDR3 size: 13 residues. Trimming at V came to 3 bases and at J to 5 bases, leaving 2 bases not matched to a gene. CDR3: CASSSRGNNEQFF. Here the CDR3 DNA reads TGCGCCAGCAGCTCGCGGGGGAACAATGAGCAGTTCTTC.

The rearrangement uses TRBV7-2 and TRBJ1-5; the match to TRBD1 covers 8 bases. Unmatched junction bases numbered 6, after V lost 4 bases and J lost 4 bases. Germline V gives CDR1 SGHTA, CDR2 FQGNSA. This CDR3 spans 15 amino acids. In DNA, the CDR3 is TGTGCCAGCAGCTCCCCAGGGGGCGCGAATCAGCCCCAGCATTTT. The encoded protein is CASSSPGGANQPQHF.

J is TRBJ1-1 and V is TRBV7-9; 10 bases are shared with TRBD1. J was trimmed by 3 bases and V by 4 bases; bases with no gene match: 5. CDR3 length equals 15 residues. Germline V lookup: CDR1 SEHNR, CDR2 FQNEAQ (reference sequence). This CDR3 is CASSSDRGRDTEAFF. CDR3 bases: TGTGCCAGCAGCTCCGACAGGGGGCGAGACACTGAAGCTTTCTTT.

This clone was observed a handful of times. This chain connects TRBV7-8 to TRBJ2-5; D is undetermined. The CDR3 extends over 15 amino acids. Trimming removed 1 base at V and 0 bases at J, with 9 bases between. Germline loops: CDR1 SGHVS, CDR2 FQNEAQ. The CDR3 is CASSLGGLYQETQYF. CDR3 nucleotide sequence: TGTGCCAGCAGCTTAGGAGGCCTGTACCAAGAGACCCAGTACTTC.

The CDR3, as DNA: TGTGCCACCAGCAGAGCCCCTCCAGCGGGCTACACCTTC. It translates to CATSRAPPAGYTF. The chain joins TRBV15 to TRBJ1-2; the D is unclear. The CDR3 runs to 13 residues. The V end lost 1 base, the J end lost 8 bases, and 11 bases lay between the germline ends. CDR1 and CDR2 (germline): LNHNV, YYDKDF (reference sequence).